A selection of T cell receptor beta chains follows, all from one sample in a study of shared clonotypes between healthy human individuals. Measured with immunoSEQ multiplex PCR; TCRdb has only the in-frame clones, and not every one. The sample gives over a million clones, about four fifths of which show up once; roughly 0.61% is in the top ten. Sequenced input: memory CD4+ T cells from PBMCs. These receptors were obtained from a man younger than 35 in good health. Some clones in this sample may be carry-over from other donors' samples. The CDR3 runs from the conserved cysteine through the conserved F or W. Fields, in order: V gene, clone size, J gene, D gene, CDR3 protein, CDR3 DNA. The D gene is left open where the match is weak. Not all rows give a size; the values are once, few, many and, for expanded clones, a class.

v_gene: TRBV28
abundance: NA
j_gene: TRBJ1-5
d_gene: NA
CDR3aa: CASKGYSNQPQHF
CDR3nt: TGTGCCAGCAAAGGCTATAGCAATCAGCCCCAGCATTTT

v_gene: TRBV6-6
abundance: NA
j_gene: TRBJ2-7
d_gene: NA
CDR3aa: CASRDAGPSAYEQYF
CDR3nt: TGTGCCAGCAGGGACGCCGGCCCCAGTGCTTACGAGCAGTACTTC

v_gene: TRBV5-4
abundance: NA
j_gene: TRBJ1-2
d_gene: NA
CDR3aa: CASSVDSNYGYTF
CDR3nt: TGTGCCAGCAGTGTGGACAGTAACTATGGCTACACCTTC

v_gene: TRBV2
abundance: NA
j_gene: TRBJ1-1
d_gene: NA
CDR3aa: CASSETQGMNTEAFF
CDR3nt: TGTGCCAGCAGTGAAACCCAGGGGATGAACACTGAAGCTTTCTTT

v_gene: TRBV15
abundance: NA
j_gene: TRBJ2-1
d_gene: TRBD2
CDR3aa: CATSELALYNEQFF
CDR3nt: TGTGCCACCAGCGAACTAGCGCTTTACAATGAGCAGTTCTTC

v_gene: TRBV18
abundance: NA
j_gene: TRBJ2-7
d_gene: NA
CDR3aa: CASSLFSEQTEQYF
CDR3nt: TGTGCCAGCTCACTCTTCTCAGAGCAGACCGAGCAGTACTTC

v_gene: TRBV27
abundance: NA
j_gene: TRBJ1-4
d_gene: TRBD1
CDR3aa: CASSLSYRGRVTNEKLFF
CDR3nt: TGTGCCAGCAGTTTGTCCTACAGGGGGCGGGTAACTAATGAAAAACTGTTTTTT

v_gene: TRBV7-9
abundance: NA
j_gene: TRBJ2-2
d_gene: NA
CDR3aa: CASSPQGTGELFF
CDR3nt: TGTGCCAGCAGCCCCCAGGGTACCGGGGAGCTGTTTTTT

v_gene: TRBV28
abundance: NA
j_gene: TRBJ1-2
d_gene: NA
CDR3aa: CASSFPSGTNYGYTF
CDR3nt: TGTGCCAGCAGTTTTCCGTCGGGGACCAACTATGGCTACACCTTC

v_gene: TRBV7-2
abundance: NA
j_gene: TRBJ2-7
d_gene: TRBD1
CDR3aa: CASSSRQGAYEQYF
CDR3nt: TGTGCCAGCAGCTCCCGACAGGGGGCGTACGAGCAGTACTTC

v_gene: TRBV5-4
abundance: NA
j_gene: TRBJ1-1
d_gene: NA
CDR3aa: CASSLFGTDTEAFF
CDR3nt: TGTGCCAGCAGCTTATTCGGGACGGACACTGAAGCTTTCTTT

v_gene: TRBV7-9
abundance: NA
j_gene: TRBJ2-7
d_gene: TRBD1
CDR3aa: CASSPDRDSYEQYF
CDR3nt: TGTGCCAGCAGCCCCGACAGGGATAGTTACGAGCAGTACTTC

v_gene: TRBV6-1
abundance: NA
j_gene: TRBJ1-2
d_gene: NA
CDR3aa: CASSEQHYGYTF
CDR3nt: TGTGCCAGCAGTGAACAGCACTATGGCTACACCTTC

v_gene: TRBV5-5
abundance: NA
j_gene: TRBJ2-2
d_gene: TRBD1
CDR3aa: CASSPGQTYTGELFF
CDR3nt: TGTGCCAGCAGCCCGGGACAGACCTACACCGGGGAGCTGTTTTTT

v_gene: TRBV27
abundance: NA
j_gene: TRBJ2-3
d_gene: NA
CDR3aa: CASSFGPDTQYF
CDR3nt: TGTGCCAGCAGTTTTGGCCCAGATACGCAGTATTTT

v_gene: TRBV12-5
abundance: few
j_gene: TRBJ1-5
d_gene: TRBD1
CDR3aa: CASGWSLRDRHNQPQHF
CDR3nt: TGTGCTAGTGGTTGGTCCCTCCGGGACAGACACAATCAGCCCCAGCATTTT

v_gene: TRBV11-2
abundance: NA
j_gene: TRBJ2-1
d_gene: TRBD2
CDR3aa: CASSLVRLAGDYNEQFF
CDR3nt: TGTGCCAGCAGCTTAGTCCGACTAGCGGGTGATTACAATGAGCAGTTCTTC

v_gene: TRBV2
abundance: few
j_gene: TRBJ1-2
d_gene: NA
CDR3aa: CASSEEGNYGYTF
CDR3nt: TGTGCCAGCAGTGAAGAGGGTAACTATGGCTACACCTTC

v_gene: TRBV5-1
abundance: NA
j_gene: TRBJ2-5
d_gene: TRBD2
CDR3aa: CASSQGTSGEETQYF
CDR3nt: TGCGCCAGCAGCCAGGGGACTAGCGGAGAAGAGACCCAGTACTTC

v_gene: TRBV29-1
abundance: NA
j_gene: TRBJ1-2
d_gene: NA
CDR3aa: CSVEGGFGYGYTF
CDR3nt: TGCAGCGTCGAGGGGGGTTTCGGCTATGGCTACACCTTC

v_gene: TRBV5-5
abundance: NA
j_gene: TRBJ2-2
d_gene: TRBD1
CDR3aa: CASSTSTGSTGELFF
CDR3nt: TGTGCCAGCAGCACCTCGACAGGGAGCACCGGGGAGCTGTTTTTT

v_gene: TRBV7-2
abundance: NA
j_gene: TRBJ2-3
d_gene: NA
CDR3aa: CASSSAGAGTDTQYF
CDR3nt: TGTGCCAGCAGCTCGGCAGGAGCAGGCACAGATACGCAGTATTTT

v_gene: TRBV9
abundance: NA
j_gene: TRBJ2-5
d_gene: NA
CDR3aa: CASSAGGNLGVETQYF
CDR3nt: TGTGCCAGCAGCGCTGGGGGAAACCTGGGCGTGGAGACCCAGTACTTC

v_gene: TRBV4-3
abundance: NA
j_gene: TRBJ2-1
d_gene: TRBD2
CDR3aa: CASSQDLTSGYNEQFF
CDR3nt: TGCGCCAGCAGCCAAGATCTGACTAGCGGTTACAATGAGCAGTTCTTC